One and the same sample provided the 14 T cell receptor gamma chains below, sequenced in a study of gamma delta lymphoproliferative disorders and STAT genes. With CATT, TCRdb re-called clones from the multiplex PCR reads. The sample yields just under 2,500 gamma-chain clones, about 9.3% seen once. Sequencing used genomic DNA taken from PBMCs of patients and controls. Sequences were obtained from blood. Every receptor here comes from a human donor in good health.

This clone counts as medium-sized. The rearrangement joins TRGV8 to TRGJP1. TCRdb offers no J gene call, so here the DNA was matched to germline to obtain one. Germline values: CDR1 VENAVY, CDR2 YDSYNSRV. V lost 6 bases and J lost 3; bases outside the gene matches: 4. The CDR3 consists of 13 residues. The CDR3 nucleotides read TGTGCCACCTGGCCTTCCACTGGTTGGTTCAAGATATTT. The encoded protein is CATWPSTGWFKIF.

The V and J genes are TRGV10 and TRGJ1 or TRGJ2. TCRdb is silent on the J gene; assignment here came from matching the DNA to germline. TRGV10 is flagged as an ORF with uncertain function. The J segment lost 9 bases and the V segment lost 8 bases, leaving 8 bases of the junction unmatched. The CDR3 is 11 amino acids. The CDR3 sequence: CAAWPDAKKLF. CDR3 DNA sequence: TGTGCTGCGTGGCCTGACGCTAAGAAACTCTTT.

By share of the sample, this clone is medium-sized. Here the CDR3 reads CALSGNGRTGPQNKKLF. The CDR3, as DNA: TGTGCCTTGTCCGGAAACGGCAGAACGGGGCCACAGAATAAGAAACTCTTT. J is TRGJ1 or TRGJ2 and V is TRGV9. TCRdb records no J gene; here it was assigned by comparing the DNA to germline. J was trimmed by 8 bases and V by 8 bases; bases with no gene match: 27. The CDR3 runs to 17 residues. From germline, CDR1 is GITISATS and CDR2 ISYDGTV (reference sequence).

By sample fraction, this clone is large (0.1 to 1%). This chain uses TRGV11 with TRGJP1. The J gene, not given by TCRdb, was assigned here from a germline match of the nucleotide sequence. TRGV11 is an open reading frame whose function is uncertain. The trim removed 2 bases at V and 9 bases at J, leaving 6 bases unmatched. CDR3 length: 14 amino acids. Here the CDR3 reads CACWIRLRCWFKIF. The CDR3 DNA reads TGTGCCTGCTGGATTAGGCTTCGTTGTTGGTTCAAGATATTT.

By its share, this clone is medium-sized. V usage is TRGV8 and J usage is TRGJ1 or TRGJ2. The J gene, left out of TCRdb, was set here by checking the DNA against germline. Germline values: CDR1 VENAVY, CDR2 YDSYNSRV. Trimming at V came to 9 bases and at J to 2 bases, leaving 13 bases not matched to a gene. CDR3 size: 14 residues. As DNA, the CDR3 is TGTGCCACCCTGTCCCCAAGCTATTATTATAAGAAACTCTTT. Translating gives CATLSPSYYYKKLF.

In its sample, this clone ranks as medium-sized. This chain uses TRGV3 with TRGJ1 or TRGJ2. The J gene comes from matching the DNA to germline here; TCRdb lacks it. This CDR3 contains 14 residues. Germline-derived CDR1 and CDR2 are VTNTFY and YDVSTARD (reference sequence). Unmatched junction bases numbered 7, after V lost 0 bases and J lost 5 bases. The CDR3 sequence is CATWDREGDYKKLF. The CDR3, as DNA: TGTGCCACCTGGGACAGGGAGGGAGATTATAAGAAACTCTTT.

In this sample, this clone is medium-sized. The chain carries TRGV10 and TRGJP1. TCRdb lists no J gene, so it was determined here by aligning the DNA to germline. TRGV10 is placed among ORFs of uncertain function. This CDR3 spans 14 amino acids. After removal of 8 bases from V and 2 bases from J, the junction contained 6 bases not matched to a gene. CDR3 loop: CAAWDETTGWFKIF. Written as DNA, the CDR3 is TGTGCTGCGTGGGACGAAACCACTGGTTGGTTCAAGATATTT.

This clone is labeled as medium-sized. The gene calls are TRGV11 and TRGJ1 or TRGJ2. The J gene was not available in TCRdb and was assigned here by matching the DNA to germline segments. TRGV11 counts as an open reading frame of uncertain function. CDR3 size: 13 residues. The V segment lost 8 bases and the J segment 5 bases; nucleotides outside the gene matches: 9. This CDR3 reads CACWTPEDYKKLF. The CDR3 nucleotides read TGTGCCTGCTGGACCCCTGAAGATTATAAGAAACTCTTT.

By its share, this clone is medium-sized. The J segment was not called; the V segment is TRGV10. TRGV10 is assigned to the ORF class and has an uncertain function. This CDR3 has 11 residues. The CDR3 DNA is TGTGCTGCGTGGGAAAGGGGGAGGGAACTCTTT. It specifies CAAWERGRELF.

By proportion, this clone is medium-sized (0.01 to 0.1%). The chain links TRGV4 to TRGJ1 or TRGJ2. TCRdb leaves out the J gene; it was filled in here by matching the DNA to germline. Per germline, CDR1 EGSTGY and CDR2 YDSYTSSV. V lost 2 bases and J lost 5; bases outside the gene matches: 6. This CDR3 is built from 13 residues. The CDR3 loop is CATWDERDYKKLF. CDR3 nucleotide sequence: TGTGCCACCTGGGATGAGAGGGATTATAAGAAACTCTTT.

This clone is termed medium-sized. CDR3 sequence: CATWDENVGWFKIF. The CDR3 coding sequence is TGTGCCACCTGGGATGAGAACGTTGGTTGGTTCAAGATATTT. The J gene is TRGJP1, the V gene TRGV4. Here the J gene came from matching the DNA to germline, since TCRdb omits it. The CDR3 length is 14 residues. Losses at the gene ends were 2 bases for V and 7 bases for J; bases not matched to a gene: 7. Germline V CDR1 and CDR2: EGSTGY, YDSYTSSV.

By proportion, this clone is medium-sized. The chain joins TRGV2 to TRGJP1. No J gene was available from TCRdb, and it was assigned here by a germline match of the DNA. Germline V gives CDR1 EGSNGY, CDR2 YDSYNSKV. The CDR3 sequence is 16 residues long. Trimming cost V 0 bases and J 0 bases; bases outside gene matches: 4. CDR3 bases: TGTGCCACCTGGGACGGGCGCAATACCACTGGTTGGTTCAAGATATTT. Residues: CATWDGRNTTGWFKIF.

This clone is medium-sized by share. The CDR3, as DNA: TGTGCCTTGTGGGAGAAGAAACTCTTT. This gives the protein CALWEKKLF. The genes are TRGV9 and TRGJ1 or TRGJ2. TCRdb is silent on the J gene; assignment here came from matching the DNA to germline. CDR1 is GITISATS, CDR2 ISYDGTV, per germline (reference sequence). V lost 3 bases, J lost 10 bases, and 0 bases stayed unmatched. CDR3 size: 9 residues.

By its share, this clone is medium-sized. The chain is built from TRGV2 and TRGJP1. Assignment of the J gene here rests on matching the DNA to germline, because TCRdb gives none. The V and J ends lost 1 base and 0 bases, in that order; junction bases with no gene match: 2. The CDR3 is made up of 15 amino acids. From germline, CDR1 is EGSNGY and CDR2 YDSYNSKV. The CDR3 reads CATWDGNTTGWFKIF. CDR3 nucleotides: TGTGCCACCTGGGACGGAAATACCACTGGTTGGTTCAAGATATTT.